These T cell receptor beta chains were read from a single sample in a study of response to subunit inactivated influenza vaccine. Each CDR3 protein is one row after TCRdb ran MiXCR on the RT-PCR reads. The data hold some 850,000 distinct CDR3 sequences, with 18% observed a single time. Sample: PBMCs from blood, taken about 5 days after vaccination. All receptors derive from a man over 45 who received an inactivated influenza vaccine. Both conserved end residues are part of each CDR3. Each record gives: D gene, J gene, CDR3 length, V gene, clone size, CDR3 DNA, CDR3 protein. The D gene is left open where the match is weak. Some rows have no size entry. The others give once, few or many, or a class for an expanded clone.

d_call: TRBD1; j_call: TRBJ1-2; cdr3_length: 15; v_call: TRBV11-3; clone_size: few; cdr3_nt: TGTGCCAGCAGCTTGTCCTGGACAGGGAACTATGGCTACACCTTC; cdr3_aa: CASSLSWTGNYGYTF
d_call: TRBD1; j_call: TRBJ2-6; cdr3_length: 17; v_call: TRBV7-3; clone_size: -; cdr3_nt: TGTGCCAGCAGCTTAGGACAGGGTGGTTCTGGGGCCAACGTCCTGACTTTC; cdr3_aa: CASSLGQGGSGANVLTF
d_call: -; j_call: TRBJ2-7; cdr3_length: 14; v_call: TRBV15; clone_size: -; cdr3_nt: TGTGCCACCAGCAGAGATTGGACCCTCTACGAGCAGTACTTC; cdr3_aa: CATSRDWTLYEQYF
d_call: TRBD2; j_call: TRBJ2-1; cdr3_length: 14; v_call: TRBV9; clone_size: -; cdr3_nt: TGTGCCAGCAGCGTACTAGCGGGAGAAACTGAGCAGTTCTTC; cdr3_aa: CASSVLAGETEQFF
d_call: -; j_call: TRBJ1-6; cdr3_length: 12; v_call: TRBV20-1; clone_size: few; cdr3_nt: TGCAGTGCTAGACCCCAGGGGTCACCCCTCCACTTT; cdr3_aa: CSARPQGSPLHF
d_call: -; j_call: TRBJ1-6; cdr3_length: 13; v_call: TRBV28; clone_size: many; cdr3_nt: TGTGCCAGCAGTTTAGATTATGATTCACCCCTCCACTTT; cdr3_aa: CASSLDYDSPLHF
d_call: TRBD2; j_call: TRBJ2-3; cdr3_length: 18; v_call: TRBV6-1; clone_size: -; cdr3_nt: TGTGCCAGCAGTGAAGGAGTAGGGACTAGCGGCCGCACAGATACGCAGTATTTT; cdr3_aa: CASSEGVGTSGRTDTQYF
d_call: TRBD1; j_call: TRBJ1-1; cdr3_length: 14; v_call: TRBV27; clone_size: -; cdr3_nt: TGTGCCAGCAGTTTATCGATCAGGGGGCTTGAAGCTTTCTTT; cdr3_aa: CASSLSIRGLEAFF
d_call: -; j_call: TRBJ2-5; cdr3_length: 15; v_call: TRBV20-1; clone_size: few; cdr3_nt: TGCAGTGCTAGAGTATTCGGGGGTTTCCAAGAGACCCAGTACTTC; cdr3_aa: CSARVFGGFQETQYF
d_call: -; j_call: TRBJ2-3; cdr3_length: 13; v_call: TRBV7-2; clone_size: many; cdr3_nt: TGTGCCAGCAGCTTCCAATCCACAGATACGCAGTATTTT; cdr3_aa: CASSFQSTDTQYF
d_call: TRBD1; j_call: TRBJ2-2; cdr3_length: 15; v_call: TRBV18; clone_size: few; cdr3_nt: TGTGCTAGCAGCCCCCGACAGGGGGACACCGGGGAGCTGTTTTTT; cdr3_aa: CASSPRQGDTGELFF
d_call: -; j_call: TRBJ2-1; cdr3_length: 11; v_call: TRBV12-3/TRBV12-4; clone_size: -; cdr3_nt: TGTGCCAGCCAAATCCGGTCCAAGTTGCTCTTC; cdr3_aa: CASQIRSKLLF
d_call: TRBD2; j_call: TRBJ2-5; cdr3_length: 16; v_call: TRBV5-1; clone_size: -; cdr3_nt: TGCGCCAGCAGCTTGGCGGGAGGACACAAAAAAGAGACCCAGTACTTC; cdr3_aa: CASSLAGGHKKETQYF
d_call: -; j_call: TRBJ2-7; cdr3_length: 16; v_call: TRBV20-1; clone_size: few; cdr3_nt: TGCAGTGCTAGAGATCTAGACAGACCTATCACCTACGAGCAGTACTTC; cdr3_aa: CSARDLDRPITYEQYF
d_call: TRBD1; j_call: TRBJ2-7; cdr3_length: 15; v_call: TRBV4-1; clone_size: few; cdr3_nt: TGCGCCAGCAGCCCACCAGGGGGCTTATCCTACGAGCAGTACTTC; cdr3_aa: CASSPPGGLSYEQYF
d_call: TRBD2; j_call: TRBJ2-3; cdr3_length: 18; v_call: TRBV3-1; clone_size: -; cdr3_nt: TGTGCCAGCAGCCAAGAAGGACTAGCGGGGGGGGGCACAGATACGCAGTATTTT; cdr3_aa: CASSQEGLAGGGTDTQYF
d_call: -; j_call: TRBJ2-3; cdr3_length: 15; v_call: TRBV7-2; clone_size: few; cdr3_nt: TGTGCCAGCCCCCCGGTGGCGGGACCCACAGATACGCAGTATTTT; cdr3_aa: CASPPVAGPTDTQYF
d_call: -; j_call: TRBJ2-5; cdr3_length: 11; v_call: TRBV7-9; clone_size: -; cdr3_nt: TGTGCCAGCAGCGTAAACCGGGCGCAGTACTTC; cdr3_aa: CASSVNRAQYF
d_call: -; j_call: TRBJ1-3; cdr3_length: 16; v_call: TRBV12-3/TRBV12-4; clone_size: -; cdr3_nt: TGTGCCAGCAGTTTAGCGCCTGGACGGAGCGGAAACACCATATATTTT; cdr3_aa: CASSLAPGRSGNTIYF
d_call: -; j_call: TRBJ2-7; cdr3_length: 14; v_call: TRBV7-2; clone_size: few; cdr3_nt: TGTGCCAGCAGGGTTAGGGACGGAGTCTACGAGCAGTACTTC; cdr3_aa: CASRVRDGVYEQYF
d_call: TRBD1; j_call: TRBJ1-4; cdr3_length: 14; v_call: TRBV12-3/TRBV12-4; clone_size: -; cdr3_nt: TGTGCCAGCAGCCAGACAGGGGCCGGTGAAAAACTGTTTTTT; cdr3_aa: CASSQTGAGEKLFF
d_call: -; j_call: TRBJ2-3; cdr3_length: 11; v_call: TRBV20-1; clone_size: -; cdr3_nt: TGCAGTGCTACCCACAGGGATACGCAGTATTTT; cdr3_aa: CSATHRDTQYF
d_call: TRBD1; j_call: TRBJ1-3; cdr3_length: 14; v_call: TRBV25-1; clone_size: few; cdr3_nt: TGTGCCAGCAGAGGACAGGGCTCTGGAAACACCATATATTTT; cdr3_aa: CASRGQGSGNTIYF
d_call: TRBD2; j_call: TRBJ2-7; cdr3_length: 12; v_call: TRBV29-1; clone_size: few; cdr3_nt: TGCAGCGTGCGGGAGAACGGGAACGAGCAGTACTTC; cdr3_aa: CSVRENGNEQYF
d_call: TRBD2; j_call: TRBJ2-1; cdr3_length: 16; v_call: TRBV12-5; clone_size: once; cdr3_nt: TGTGCTAGTGGTTTGACCCTGGGACTAACCAACAATGAGCAGTTCTTC; cdr3_aa: CASGLTLGLTNNEQFF
d_call: -; j_call: TRBJ2-5; cdr3_length: 13; v_call: TRBV19; clone_size: -; cdr3_nt: TGTGCCAGTAGTATTATAACTCAAGAGACCCAGTACTTC; cdr3_aa: CASSIITQETQYF
d_call: -; j_call: TRBJ2-5; cdr3_length: 14; v_call: TRBV4-3; clone_size: few; cdr3_nt: TGCGCCAGCAGCCAAAGACCCTTCCAAGAGACCCAGTACTTC; cdr3_aa: CASSQRPFQETQYF
d_call: -; j_call: TRBJ2-1; cdr3_length: 15; v_call: TRBV9; clone_size: few; cdr3_nt: TGTGCCAGCAGCGTAGGACGGGGGCCCTTAGATGAGCAGTTCTTC; cdr3_aa: CASSVGRGPLDEQFF
d_call: -; j_call: TRBJ2-1; cdr3_length: 17; v_call: TRBV5-1; clone_size: -; cdr3_nt: TGCGCCAGCAGCTTGGCCGGCGGAGCAAGAGGCTACAATGAGCAGTTCTTC; cdr3_aa: CASSLAGGARGYNEQFF
d_call: -; j_call: TRBJ2-7; cdr3_length: 14; v_call: TRBV4-3; clone_size: -; cdr3_nt: TGCGCCAGCAGCCACGCCCAGGGAAGCTACGAGCAGTACTTC; cdr3_aa: CASSHAQGSYEQYF
d_call: -; j_call: TRBJ1-4; cdr3_length: 15; v_call: TRBV12-3/TRBV12-4; clone_size: few; cdr3_nt: TGTGCCAGCAGTCCCATGAGGGGAATTGAGGAAAAACTGTTTTTT; cdr3_aa: CASSPMRGIEEKLFF
d_call: TRBD1; j_call: TRBJ1-2; cdr3_length: 14; v_call: TRBV6-2/TRBV6-3; clone_size: -; cdr3_nt: TGTGCCAGCAGTGGGACAGGGGGCTTCTATGGCTACACCTTC; cdr3_aa: CASSGTGGFYGYTF
d_call: -; j_call: TRBJ1-2; cdr3_length: 14; v_call: TRBV20-1; clone_size: many; cdr3_nt: TGCAGTGCAAAAGGACAGAATACTAACTATGGCTACACCTTC; cdr3_aa: CSAKGQNTNYGYTF
d_call: TRBD2; j_call: TRBJ2-7; cdr3_length: 14; v_call: TRBV29-1; clone_size: few; cdr3_nt: TGCAGCGTTGAACTCCGGGGGGGCACGAACGAGCAGTACTTC; cdr3_aa: CSVELRGGTNEQYF
d_call: -; j_call: TRBJ1-5; cdr3_length: 13; v_call: TRBV20-1; clone_size: -; cdr3_nt: TGCAGTGGGACCCAGGGAGGCAATCAGCCCCAGCATTTT; cdr3_aa: CSGTQGGNQPQHF
d_call: TRBD1; j_call: TRBJ2-1; cdr3_length: 10; v_call: TRBV29-1; clone_size: -; cdr3_nt: TGCAGCGTAGGGACAGGGGGGCAGTTCTTC; cdr3_aa: CSVGTGGQFF
d_call: -; j_call: TRBJ2-7; cdr3_length: 16; v_call: TRBV4-1; clone_size: -; cdr3_nt: TGCGCCAGCAGCCAAGATCCGGCAGGGAGGTCCTACGAGCAGTACTTC; cdr3_aa: CASSQDPAGRSYEQYF
d_call: -; j_call: TRBJ2-7; cdr3_length: 16; v_call: TRBV10-2; clone_size: many; cdr3_nt: TGCGCCAGCAGTTCTGGACAGAGCCAAGTATCCTACGAGCAGTACTTC; cdr3_aa: CASSSGQSQVSYEQYF
d_call: -; j_call: TRBJ2-5; cdr3_length: 16; v_call: TRBV11-2; clone_size: -; cdr3_nt: TGTGCCAGCAGCTCCCATCTCGATGGCGTCACGGGGACCCAGTACTTC; cdr3_aa: CASSSHLDGVTGTQYF
d_call: TRBD2; j_call: TRBJ2-1; cdr3_length: 14; v_call: TRBV7-2; clone_size: few; cdr3_nt: TGTGCCAGCAGCAGCGGGGGGCTCTACAATGAGCAGTTCTTC; cdr3_aa: CASSSGGLYNEQFF
d_call: -; j_call: TRBJ2-1; cdr3_length: 14; v_call: TRBV28; clone_size: -; cdr3_nt: TGTGCCATCGGCCCCCGGCTCCTCTACAATGAGCAGTTCTTC; cdr3_aa: CAIGPRLLYNEQFF
d_call: -; j_call: TRBJ1-2; cdr3_length: 15; v_call: TRBV7-2; clone_size: many; cdr3_nt: TGTGCCAGCAGCTTAGCCACCTGGCAGGGGACTGGCTACACCTTC; cdr3_aa: CASSLATWQGTGYTF
d_call: TRBD2; j_call: TRBJ2-7; cdr3_length: 15; v_call: TRBV6-5; clone_size: -; cdr3_nt: TGTGCCAGCAGTTACTCTGGCGGGGGGCTTGAGGGGCAGTACTTC; cdr3_aa: CASSYSGGGLEGQYF
d_call: TRBD2; j_call: TRBJ2-2; cdr3_length: 17; v_call: TRBV4-2; clone_size: few; cdr3_nt: TGTGCCAGCAGCCCGCCGGGACTAGCGGGAGTGTCCGGGGAGCTGTTTTTT; cdr3_aa: CASSPPGLAGVSGELFF
d_call: TRBD1; j_call: TRBJ2-1; cdr3_length: 13; v_call: TRBV12-3/TRBV12-4; clone_size: few; cdr3_nt: TGTGCCAGCCTATGGACAGGGGAGAATGAGCAGTTCTTC; cdr3_aa: CASLWTGENEQFF
d_call: -; j_call: TRBJ1-1; cdr3_length: 15; v_call: TRBV6-5; clone_size: -; cdr3_nt: TGTGCCAGCAGTTCCCCCTCAGGGTTCGGCACTGAAGCTTTCTTT; cdr3_aa: CASSSPSGFGTEAFF
d_call: -; j_call: TRBJ2-2; cdr3_length: 17; v_call: TRBV20-1; clone_size: few; cdr3_nt: TGCAGTGCTAGAGGGGGCCGGTTTGGGCGGAGCACCGGGGAGCTGTTTTTT; cdr3_aa: CSARGGRFGRSTGELFF
d_call: TRBD1; j_call: TRBJ1-1; cdr3_length: 17; v_call: TRBV19; clone_size: -; cdr3_nt: TGTGCCAGTGAAACCGGGACAGGAAGACGTATGAACACTGAAGCTTTCTTT; cdr3_aa: CASETGTGRRMNTEAFF
d_call: -; j_call: TRBJ2-7; cdr3_length: 13; v_call: TRBV5-5; clone_size: -; cdr3_nt: TGTGCCAGCAGCTCGACAGTACCCTACGAGCAGTACTTC; cdr3_aa: CASSSTVPYEQYF
d_call: TRBD1; j_call: TRBJ1-6; cdr3_length: 13; v_call: TRBV5-6; clone_size: few; cdr3_nt: TGTGCCAGCAGTGACAGGGTCGATTCACCCCTCCACTTT; cdr3_aa: CASSDRVDSPLHF
d_call: TRBD2; j_call: TRBJ2-1; cdr3_length: 15; v_call: TRBV7-2; clone_size: -; cdr3_nt: TGTGCCAGCAGCGCCTTAGCGGGGGCCTACAATGAGCAGTTCTTC; cdr3_aa: CASSALAGAYNEQFF
d_call: TRBD2; j_call: TRBJ2-7; cdr3_length: 14; v_call: TRBV20-1; clone_size: -; cdr3_nt: TGCAGTGCTACCGGGGGGTCTCATCCCTACGAGCAGTACTTC; cdr3_aa: CSATGGSHPYEQYF
d_call: -; j_call: TRBJ2-7; cdr3_length: 14; v_call: TRBV20-1; clone_size: few; cdr3_nt: TGCAGTGCCAAGACAGGCGCCTTAAGATACGAGCAGTACTTC; cdr3_aa: CSAKTGALRYEQYF
d_call: TRBD2; j_call: TRBJ2-5; cdr3_length: 14; v_call: TRBV30; clone_size: -; cdr3_nt: TGTGCCTGGACGCTAGCGGGAGTCCAAGAGACCCAGTACTTC; cdr3_aa: CAWTLAGVQETQYF
d_call: TRBD1; j_call: TRBJ1-1; cdr3_length: 12; v_call: TRBV6-2/TRBV6-3; clone_size: -; cdr3_nt: TGTGCCAGCAGCTTTCGACAGGGTGTAGCTTTCTTT; cdr3_aa: CASSFRQGVAFF
d_call: -; j_call: TRBJ1-2; cdr3_length: 14; v_call: TRBV12-3/TRBV12-4; clone_size: -; cdr3_nt: TGTGCCAGCAGTTTAGCAGGGTTGAGCTATGGCTACACCTTC; cdr3_aa: CASSLAGLSYGYTF
d_call: -; j_call: TRBJ1-3; cdr3_length: 15; v_call: TRBV15; clone_size: -; cdr3_nt: TGTGCCACCAGCAGTAACACAGGATCTGGAAACACCATATATTTT; cdr3_aa: CATSSNTGSGNTIYF